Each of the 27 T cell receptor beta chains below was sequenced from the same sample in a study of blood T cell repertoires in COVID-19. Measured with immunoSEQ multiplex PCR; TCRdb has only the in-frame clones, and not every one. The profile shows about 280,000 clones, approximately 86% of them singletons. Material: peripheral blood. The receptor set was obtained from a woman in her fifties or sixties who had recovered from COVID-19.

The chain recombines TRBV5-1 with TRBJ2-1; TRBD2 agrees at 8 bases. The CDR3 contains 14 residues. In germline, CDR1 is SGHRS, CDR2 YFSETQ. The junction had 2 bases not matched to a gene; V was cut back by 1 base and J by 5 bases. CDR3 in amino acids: CASSLTGGNNEQFF. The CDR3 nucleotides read TGCGCCAGCAGCTTGACGGGAGGGAACAATGAGCAGTTCTTC.

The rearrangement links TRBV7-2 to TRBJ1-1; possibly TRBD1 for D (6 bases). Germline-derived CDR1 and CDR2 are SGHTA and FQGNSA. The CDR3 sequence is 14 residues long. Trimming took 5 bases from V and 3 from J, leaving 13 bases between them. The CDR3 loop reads CASSARGPYTEAFF. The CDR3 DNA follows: TGTGCCAGCAGCGCCAGGGGACCTTACACTGAAGCTTTCTTT.

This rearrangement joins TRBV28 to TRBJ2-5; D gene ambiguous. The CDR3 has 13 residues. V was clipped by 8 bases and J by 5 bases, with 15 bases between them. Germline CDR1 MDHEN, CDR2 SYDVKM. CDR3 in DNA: TGTGCCAGCGAACCTTATTCCAGGGAGACCCAGTACTTC. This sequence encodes CASEPYSRETQYF.

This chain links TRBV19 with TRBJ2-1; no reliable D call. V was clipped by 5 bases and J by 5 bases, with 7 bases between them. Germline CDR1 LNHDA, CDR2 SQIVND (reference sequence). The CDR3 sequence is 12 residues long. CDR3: CASSPPDNEQFF. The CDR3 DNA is TGTGCCAGTAGTCCCCCCGACAATGAGCAGTTCTTC.

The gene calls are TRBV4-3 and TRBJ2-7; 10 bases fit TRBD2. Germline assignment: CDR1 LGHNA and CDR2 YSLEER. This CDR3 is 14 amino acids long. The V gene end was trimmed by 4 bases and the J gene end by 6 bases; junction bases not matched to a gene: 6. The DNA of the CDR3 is TGCGCCAGCAGCCGCTTAGCGGGAGGTCGCGAGCAGTACTTC. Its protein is CASSRLAGGREQYF.

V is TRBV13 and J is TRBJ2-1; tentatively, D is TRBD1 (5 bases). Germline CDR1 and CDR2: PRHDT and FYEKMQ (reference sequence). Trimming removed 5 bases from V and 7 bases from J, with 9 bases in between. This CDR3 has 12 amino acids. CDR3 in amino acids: CASSLRVNEQFF. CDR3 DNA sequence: TGTGCCAGCAGCCTCAGGGTTAATGAGCAGTTCTTC.

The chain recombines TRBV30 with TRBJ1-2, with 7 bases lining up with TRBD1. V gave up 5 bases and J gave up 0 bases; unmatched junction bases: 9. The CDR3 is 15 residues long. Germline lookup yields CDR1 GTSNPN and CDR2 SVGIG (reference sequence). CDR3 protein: CAWEPGDRANYGYTF. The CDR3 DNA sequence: TGTGCCTGGGAGCCCGGGGACAGAGCTAACTATGGCTACACCTTC.

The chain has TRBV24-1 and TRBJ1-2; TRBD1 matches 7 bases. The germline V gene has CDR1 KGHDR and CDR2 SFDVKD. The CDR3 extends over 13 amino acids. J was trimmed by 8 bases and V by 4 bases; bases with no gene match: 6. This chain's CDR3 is CATSERRGQGYTF. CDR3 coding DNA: TGTGCCACCAGTGAGAGGAGGGGGCAAGGCTACACCTTC.

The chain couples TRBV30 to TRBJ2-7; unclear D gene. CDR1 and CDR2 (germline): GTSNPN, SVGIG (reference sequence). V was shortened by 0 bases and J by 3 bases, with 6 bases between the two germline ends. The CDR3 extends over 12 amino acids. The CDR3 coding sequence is TGTGCCTGGAGTGTAACTTTCTACGAGCAGTACTTC. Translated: CAWSVTFYEQYF.

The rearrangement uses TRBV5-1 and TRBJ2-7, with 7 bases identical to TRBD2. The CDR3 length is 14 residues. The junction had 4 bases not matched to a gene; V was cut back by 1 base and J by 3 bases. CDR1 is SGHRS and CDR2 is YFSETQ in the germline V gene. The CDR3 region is CASSLLAVHYEQYF. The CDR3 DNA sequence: TGCGCCAGCAGCTTGCTAGCGGTCCACTACGAGCAGTACTTC.

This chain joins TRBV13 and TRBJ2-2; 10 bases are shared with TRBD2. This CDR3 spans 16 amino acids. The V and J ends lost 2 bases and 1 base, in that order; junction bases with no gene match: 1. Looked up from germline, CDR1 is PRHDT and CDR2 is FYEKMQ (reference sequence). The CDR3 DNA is TGTGCCAGCAGCTTATGGACTAGCGGGAACACCGGGGAGCTGTTTTTT. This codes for CASSLWTSGNTGELFF.

CDR3 nucleotide sequence: TGTGCCAGCAGTCATTCGACAGCCTTTACCTACGAGCAGTACTTC. This codes for CASSHSTAFTYEQYF. The chain employs TRBV27 and TRBJ2-7; D possibly corresponds to TRBD1 (5 bases). The CDR3 runs to 15 residues. CDR1 and CDR2 from the germline V gene are MNHEY and SMNVEV (reference sequence). V shed 5 bases and J shed 2 bases, with 16 bases lying between them.

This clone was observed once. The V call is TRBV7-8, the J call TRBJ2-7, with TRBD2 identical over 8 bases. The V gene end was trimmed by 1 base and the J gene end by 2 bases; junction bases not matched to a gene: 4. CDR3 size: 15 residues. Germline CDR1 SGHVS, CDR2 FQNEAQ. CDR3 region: CASSLGRSGAYEQYF. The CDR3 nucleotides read TGTGCCAGCAGCTTAGGTCGTAGCGGGGCCTACGAGCAGTACTTC.

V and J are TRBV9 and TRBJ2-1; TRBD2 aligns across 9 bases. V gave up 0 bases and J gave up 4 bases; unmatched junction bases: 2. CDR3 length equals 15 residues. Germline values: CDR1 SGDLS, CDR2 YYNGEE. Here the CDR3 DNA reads TGTGCCAGCAGCGTAGGAGCGGGAGGTTACAATGAGCAGTTCTTC. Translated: CASSVGAGGYNEQFF.

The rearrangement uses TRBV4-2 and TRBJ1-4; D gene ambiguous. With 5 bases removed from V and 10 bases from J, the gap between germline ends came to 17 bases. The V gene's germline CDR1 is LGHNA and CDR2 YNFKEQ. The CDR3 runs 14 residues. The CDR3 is CASSGPRSPPKLFF. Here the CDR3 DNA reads TGTGCCAGCAGCGGCCCGAGGAGCCCCCCAAAACTGTTTTTT.

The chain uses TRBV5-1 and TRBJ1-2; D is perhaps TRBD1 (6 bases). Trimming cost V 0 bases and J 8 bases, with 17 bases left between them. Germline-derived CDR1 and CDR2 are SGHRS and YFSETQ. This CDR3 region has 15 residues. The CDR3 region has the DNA TGCGCCAGCAGCTTGGCCGGGGGGGCTATCGACGGCTACACCTTC. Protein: CASSLAGGAIDGYTF.

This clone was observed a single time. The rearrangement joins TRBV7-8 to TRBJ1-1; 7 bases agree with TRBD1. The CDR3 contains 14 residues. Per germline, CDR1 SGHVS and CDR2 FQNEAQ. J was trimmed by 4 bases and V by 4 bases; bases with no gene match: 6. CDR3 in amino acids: CASSSMTGSTEAFF. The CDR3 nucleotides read TGTGCCAGCAGCTCCATGACAGGGAGCACTGAAGCTTTCTTT.

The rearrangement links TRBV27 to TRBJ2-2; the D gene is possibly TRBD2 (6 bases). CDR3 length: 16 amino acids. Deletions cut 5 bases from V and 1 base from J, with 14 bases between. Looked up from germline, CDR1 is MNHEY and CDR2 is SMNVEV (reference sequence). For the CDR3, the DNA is TGTGCCAGCAGTCGACCCGGGAGACAGAACACCGGGGAGCTGTTTTTT. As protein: CASSRPGRQNTGELFF.

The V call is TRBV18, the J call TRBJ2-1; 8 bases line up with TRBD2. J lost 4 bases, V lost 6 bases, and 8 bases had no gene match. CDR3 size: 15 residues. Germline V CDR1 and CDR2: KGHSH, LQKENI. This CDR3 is CASSLGSGTYNEQFF. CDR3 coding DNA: TGTGCCAGCTCCCTGGGTAGCGGGACATACAATGAGCAGTTCTTC.

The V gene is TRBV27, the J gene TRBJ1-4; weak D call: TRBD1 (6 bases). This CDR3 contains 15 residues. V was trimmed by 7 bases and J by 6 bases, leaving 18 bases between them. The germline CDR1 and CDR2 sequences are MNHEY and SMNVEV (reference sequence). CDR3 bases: TGTGCCAGCAAGAGGGCAGGGGCTCAGTATGAAAAACTGTTTTTT. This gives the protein CASKRAGAQYEKLFF. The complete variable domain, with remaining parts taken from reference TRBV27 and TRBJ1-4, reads EAQVTQNPRYLITVTGKKLTVTCSQNMNHEYMSWYRQDPGLGLRQIYYSMNVEVTDKGDVPEGYKVSRKEKRNFPLILESPSPNQTSLYFCASKRAGAQYEKLFFGSGTQLSVL.

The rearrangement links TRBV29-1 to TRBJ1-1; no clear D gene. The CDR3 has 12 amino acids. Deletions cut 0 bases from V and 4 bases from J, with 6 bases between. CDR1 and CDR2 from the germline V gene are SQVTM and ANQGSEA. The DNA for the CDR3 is TGCAGCGTTGAAGATGGCCTCACTGAAGCTTTCTTT. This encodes CSVEDGLTEAFF.

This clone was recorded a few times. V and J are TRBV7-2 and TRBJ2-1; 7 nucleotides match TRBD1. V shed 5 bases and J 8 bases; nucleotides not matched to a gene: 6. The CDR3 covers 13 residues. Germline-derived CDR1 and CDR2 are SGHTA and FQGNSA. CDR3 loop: CASSGQVGDEQFF. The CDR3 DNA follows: TGTGCCAGCAGCGGACAGGTGGGCGATGAGCAGTTCTTC.

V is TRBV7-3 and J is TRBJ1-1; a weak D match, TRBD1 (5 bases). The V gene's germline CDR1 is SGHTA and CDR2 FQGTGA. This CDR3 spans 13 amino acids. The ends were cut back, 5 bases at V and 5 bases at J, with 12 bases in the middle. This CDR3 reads CASSAEQVTEAFF. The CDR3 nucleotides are TGTGCCAGCAGCGCCGAACAGGTAACTGAAGCTTTCTTT.

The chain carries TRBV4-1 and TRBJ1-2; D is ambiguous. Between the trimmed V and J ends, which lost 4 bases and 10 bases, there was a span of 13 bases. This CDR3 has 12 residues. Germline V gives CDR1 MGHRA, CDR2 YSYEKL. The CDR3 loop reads CASSLRDKTYTF. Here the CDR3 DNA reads TGCGCCAGCAGCCTTAGAGACAAGACCTACACCTTC.

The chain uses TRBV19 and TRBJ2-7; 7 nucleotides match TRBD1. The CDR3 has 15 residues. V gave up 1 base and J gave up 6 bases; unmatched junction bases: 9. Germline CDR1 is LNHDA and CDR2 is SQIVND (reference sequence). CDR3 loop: CASSIVGQGVGEQYF. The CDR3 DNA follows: TGTGCCAGTAGTATAGTCGGCCAGGGGGTCGGCGAGCAGTACTTC.

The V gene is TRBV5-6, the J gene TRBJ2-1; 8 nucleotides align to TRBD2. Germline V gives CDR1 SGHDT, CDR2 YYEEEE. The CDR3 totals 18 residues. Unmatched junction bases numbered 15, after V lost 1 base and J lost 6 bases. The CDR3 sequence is CASSLTPWVAGTINEQFF. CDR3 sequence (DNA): TGTGCCAGCAGCTTGACCCCCTGGGTAGCGGGGACGATCAATGAGCAGTTCTTC.

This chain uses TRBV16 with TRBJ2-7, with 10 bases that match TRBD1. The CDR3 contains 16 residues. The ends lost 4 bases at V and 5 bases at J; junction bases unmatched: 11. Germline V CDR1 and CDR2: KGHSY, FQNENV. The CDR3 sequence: CASSLLAGQGRHEQYF. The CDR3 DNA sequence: TGTGCCAGCAGCCTCCTTGCGGGACAGGGGCGCCACGAGCAGTACTTC.